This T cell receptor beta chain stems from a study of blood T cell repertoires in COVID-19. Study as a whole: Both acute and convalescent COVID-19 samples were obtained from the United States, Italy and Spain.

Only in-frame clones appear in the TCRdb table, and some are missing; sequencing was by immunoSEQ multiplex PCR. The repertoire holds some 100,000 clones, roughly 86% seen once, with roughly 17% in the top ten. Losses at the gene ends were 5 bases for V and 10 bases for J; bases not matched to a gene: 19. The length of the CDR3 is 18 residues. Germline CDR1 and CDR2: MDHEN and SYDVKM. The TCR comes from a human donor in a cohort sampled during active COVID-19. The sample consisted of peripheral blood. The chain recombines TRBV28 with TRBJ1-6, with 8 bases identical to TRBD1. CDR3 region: CASSRVSLGQGSSSPLHF. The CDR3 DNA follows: TGTGCCAGCAGTCGCGTTTCGCTCGGACAGGGTAGTAGCTCACCCCTCCACTTT.